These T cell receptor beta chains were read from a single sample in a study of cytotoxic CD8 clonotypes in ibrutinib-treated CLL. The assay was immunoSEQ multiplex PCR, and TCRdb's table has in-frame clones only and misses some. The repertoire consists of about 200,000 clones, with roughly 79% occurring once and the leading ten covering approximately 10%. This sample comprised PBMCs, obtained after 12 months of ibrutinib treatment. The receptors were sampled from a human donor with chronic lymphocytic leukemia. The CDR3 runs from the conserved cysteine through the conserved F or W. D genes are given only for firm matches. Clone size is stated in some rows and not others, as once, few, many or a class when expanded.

CASSYLGEKLFF	TGTGCCAGCAGTTATTTGGGCGAAAAACTGTTTTTT	TRBV6-5	-	-	TRBJ1-4
CASSQQRDFYEQYF	TGTGCCAGCAGCCAACAAAGAGATTTCTACGAGCAGTACTTC	TRBV6-1	-	-	TRBJ2-7
CASSSTGAGNTIYF	TGTGCCAGCAGTTCTACAGGTGCTGGAAACACCATATATTTT	TRBV5-5	-	-	TRBJ1-3
CASSIGFPRTSGTRAYEQYF	TGTGCCAGTAGTATAGGGTTCCCCCGGACTAGCGGAACACGCGCCTACGAGCAGTACTTC	TRBV19	TRBD2	-	TRBJ2-7
CASSSGGTSSYEQYF	TGTGCCAGCAGCTCGGGGGGAACCTCCTCCTACGAGCAGTACTTC	TRBV5-4	TRBD2	-	TRBJ2-7
CSAVRGDEQFF	TGCAGTGCTGTACGGGGGGATGAGCAGTTCTTC	TRBV20-1	TRBD2	-	TRBJ2-1
CASSFGGSSYNEQFF	TGTGCCAGCAGCTTTGGGGGGAGCTCCTACAATGAGCAGTTCTTC	TRBV7-8	-	once	TRBJ2-1
CASRSPAQASGIYEQFF	TGTGCCAGCAGATCTCCGGCTCAAGCTAGCGGGATCTATGAGCAGTTCTTC	TRBV28	TRBD2	-	TRBJ2-1
CASSYPGLDEQFF	TGTGCCAGCAGTTACCCGGGGCTGGATGAGCAGTTCTTC	TRBV27	-	-	TRBJ2-1
CSVGGQHNQPQHF	TGCAGCGTTGGGGGACAGCACAATCAGCCCCAGCATTTT	TRBV29-1	TRBD1	-	TRBJ1-5
CASSQGVNTGELFF	TGTGCTAGCAGCCAAGGAGTGAACACCGGGGAGCTGTTTTTT	TRBV7-7	-	-	TRBJ2-2
CASSPNPGVGNTEAFF	TGTGCCAGCTCACCGAATCCAGGGGTTGGGAACACTGAAGCTTTCTTT	TRBV18	-	-	TRBJ1-1
CASSRDTGETQYF	TGTGCCAGCAGTAGGGATACGGGGGAGACCCAGTACTTC	TRBV28	-	few	TRBJ2-5
CASSLYSGTRRDTQYF	TGTGCCAGCAGCCTCTATTCCGGGACTAGAAGAGATACGCAGTATTTT	TRBV5-5	TRBD2	few	TRBJ2-3
CASSKGQGVGTEAFF	TGCGCCAGCAGCAAAGGACAGGGGGTGGGAACTGAAGCTTTCTTT	TRBV5-1	TRBD1	-	TRBJ1-1
CASRGGSPPEQFF	TGTGCCAGTAGGGGCGGGAGTCCCCCCGAGCAGTTCTTC	TRBV19	TRBD2	-	TRBJ2-1